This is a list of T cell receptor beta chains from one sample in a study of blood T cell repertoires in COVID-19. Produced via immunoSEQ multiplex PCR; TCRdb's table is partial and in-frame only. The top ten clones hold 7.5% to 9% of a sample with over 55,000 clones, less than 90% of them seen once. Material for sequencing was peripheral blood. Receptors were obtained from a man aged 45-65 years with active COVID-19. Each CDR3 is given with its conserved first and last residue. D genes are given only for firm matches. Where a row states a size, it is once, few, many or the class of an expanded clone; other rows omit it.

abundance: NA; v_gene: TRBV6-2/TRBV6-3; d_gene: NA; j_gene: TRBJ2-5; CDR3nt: TGTGCCAGCAGTTATCAGGGAAGGGAGACCCAGTACTTC; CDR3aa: CASSYQGRETQYF
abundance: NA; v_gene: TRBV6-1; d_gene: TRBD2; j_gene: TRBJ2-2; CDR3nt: TGTGCCAGCAGTGAATGGGGGGGGAGCACCGGGGAGCTGTTTTTT; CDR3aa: CASSEWGGSTGELFF
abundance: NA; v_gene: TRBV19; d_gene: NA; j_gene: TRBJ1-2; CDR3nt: TGTGCCAGTACTGGAAGGAGCTATGGCTACACCTTC; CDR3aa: CASTGRSYGYTF
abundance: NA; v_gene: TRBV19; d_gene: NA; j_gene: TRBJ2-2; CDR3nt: TGTGCCAGTAGAGATAGATTTGCCACCGGGGAGCTGTTTTTT; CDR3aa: CASRDRFATGELFF
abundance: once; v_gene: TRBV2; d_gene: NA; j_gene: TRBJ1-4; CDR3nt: TGTGCCAGCAGTCGGACTGGTAATGAAAAACTGTTTTTT; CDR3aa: CASSRTGNEKLFF
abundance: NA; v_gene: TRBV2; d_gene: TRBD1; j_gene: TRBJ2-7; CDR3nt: TGTGCCAGCAGTGACTGGGACAGGGCCTACGAGCAGTACTTC; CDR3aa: CASSDWDRAYEQYF
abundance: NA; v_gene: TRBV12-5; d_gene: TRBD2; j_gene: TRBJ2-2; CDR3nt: TGTGCCTCTGCTAGCGGGTACACCGGGGAGCTGTTTTTT; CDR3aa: CASASGYTGELFF
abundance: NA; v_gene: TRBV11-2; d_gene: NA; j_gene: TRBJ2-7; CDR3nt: TGTGCCAGCAGCTTAGATTTGGGCCAGCTCGAGACGACTACCTACGAGCAGTACTTC; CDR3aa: CASSLDLGQLETTTYEQYF
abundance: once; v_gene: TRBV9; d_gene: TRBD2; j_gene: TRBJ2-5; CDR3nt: TGTGCCAGCCAATCGGGACTAGCGGGAGCGAGGAGCCAAGAGACCCAGTACTTC; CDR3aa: CASQSGLAGARSQETQYF
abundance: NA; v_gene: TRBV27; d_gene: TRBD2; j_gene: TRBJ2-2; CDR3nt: TGTGCCAGCAAGGGTAGCGGGAGGTCAAGGGCCGGGGAGCTGTTTTTT; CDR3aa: CASKGSGRSRAGELFF
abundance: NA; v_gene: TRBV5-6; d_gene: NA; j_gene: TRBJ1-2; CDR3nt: TGTGCCAGCAGCGAGAACAGGGTCTATGGCTACACCTTC; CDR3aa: CASSENRVYGYTF
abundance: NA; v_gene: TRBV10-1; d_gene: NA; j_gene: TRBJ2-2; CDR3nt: TGCGCCAGCAGTGCGGACAGCGAGACGAACACCGGGGAGCTGTTTTTT; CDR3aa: CASSADSETNTGELFF
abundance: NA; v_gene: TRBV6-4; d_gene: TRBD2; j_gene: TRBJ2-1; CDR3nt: TGTGCCAGCAGCCGCGGGACTAGCGGGCTAAATGAGCAGTTCTTC; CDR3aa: CASSRGTSGLNEQFF
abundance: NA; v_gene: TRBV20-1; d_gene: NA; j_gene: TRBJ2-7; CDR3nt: TGCAGTGCTAGTATCTCGGGACTTACCTACGAGCAGTACTTC; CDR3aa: CSASISGLTYEQYF
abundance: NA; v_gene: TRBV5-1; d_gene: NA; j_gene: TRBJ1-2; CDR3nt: TGCGCCAGCAGCTTTGGGACTGGGGATCTTTACGGCTACACCTTC; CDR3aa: CASSFGTGDLYGYTF
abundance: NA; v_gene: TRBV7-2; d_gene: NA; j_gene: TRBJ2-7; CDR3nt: TGTGCCAGCAGCCCCCCGCTAGCGTCCTACGAGCAGTACTTC; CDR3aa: CASSPPLASYEQYF
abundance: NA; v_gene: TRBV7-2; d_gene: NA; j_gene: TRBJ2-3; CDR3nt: TGTGCCAGCAGCTTAGGCGGGACCAGCACAGATACGCAGTATTTT; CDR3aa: CASSLGGTSTDTQYF
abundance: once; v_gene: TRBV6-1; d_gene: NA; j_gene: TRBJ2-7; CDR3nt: TGTGCCAGCAGTGAAGGGCCAGCAAGGAGCTCCTACGAGCAGTACTTC; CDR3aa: CASSEGPARSSYEQYF
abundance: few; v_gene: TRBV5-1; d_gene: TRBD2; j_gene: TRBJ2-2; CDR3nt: TGCGCCAGCAGCTGGACTAGCGGGAGCTTTGGGGAGCTGTTTTTT; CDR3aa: CASSWTSGSFGELFF
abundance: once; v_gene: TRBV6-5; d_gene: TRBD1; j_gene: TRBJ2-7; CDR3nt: TGTGCCAGCAGTCCGACAGGGGGGTTCTACGAGCAGTACTTC; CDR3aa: CASSPTGGFYEQYF
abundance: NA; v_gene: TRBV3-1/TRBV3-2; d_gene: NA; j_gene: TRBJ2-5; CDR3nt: TGTGCCAGCAGCTCACAGCGGGAGACCCAGTACTTC; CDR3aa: CASSSQRETQYF
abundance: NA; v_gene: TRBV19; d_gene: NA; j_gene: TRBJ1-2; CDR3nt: TGTGCCAGTAGTATGGCCGGCAGGACTAACTATGGCTACACCTTC; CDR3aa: CASSMAGRTNYGYTF
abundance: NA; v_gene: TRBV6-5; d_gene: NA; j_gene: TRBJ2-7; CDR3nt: TGTGCCACGACAGCTCACGAGCAGTACTTC; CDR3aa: CATTAHEQYF
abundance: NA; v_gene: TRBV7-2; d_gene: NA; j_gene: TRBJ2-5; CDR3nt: TGTGCCAGCAGCTTAATGGGGGGGCGGGAGACCCAGTACTTC; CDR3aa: CASSLMGGRETQYF
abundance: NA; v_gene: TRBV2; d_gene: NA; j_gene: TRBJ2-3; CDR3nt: TGTGCCAGCCAAGCGGAATTCACAGATACGCAGTATTTT; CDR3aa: CASQAEFTDTQYF
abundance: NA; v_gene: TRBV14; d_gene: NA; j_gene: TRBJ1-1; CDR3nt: TGTGCCAGCAGCCAAGATCAGGGTAGGGTGGACACTGAAGCTTTCTTT; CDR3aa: CASSQDQGRVDTEAFF
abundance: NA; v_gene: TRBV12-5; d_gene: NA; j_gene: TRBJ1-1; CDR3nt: TGTGCTAGTGGTTTGCTCCTAGTTCGCACTGAAGCTTTCTTT; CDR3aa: CASGLLLVRTEAFF
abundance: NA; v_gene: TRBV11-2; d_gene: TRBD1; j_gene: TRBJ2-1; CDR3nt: TGTGCCAGCAGCTGGGACAGGGGGTCCGCGGGGAACAATGAGCAGTTCTTC; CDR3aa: CASSWDRGSAGNNEQFF
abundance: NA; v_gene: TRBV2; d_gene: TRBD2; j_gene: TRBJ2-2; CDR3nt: TGTGCCAGCAGACTAGCGGGAGATACCGGGGAGCTGTTTTTT; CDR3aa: CASRLAGDTGELFF
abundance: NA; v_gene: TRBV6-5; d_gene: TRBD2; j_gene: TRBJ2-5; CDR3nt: TGTGCCAGCAGTTACATGGCTAGCGGGATCCAAGAGACCCAGTACTTC; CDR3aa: CASSYMASGIQETQYF
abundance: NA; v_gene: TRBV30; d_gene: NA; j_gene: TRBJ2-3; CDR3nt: TGTGCCTGGAGTGACAGGTTCAGCACAGATACGCAGTATTTT; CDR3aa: CAWSDRFSTDTQYF
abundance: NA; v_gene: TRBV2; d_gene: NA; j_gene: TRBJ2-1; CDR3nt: TGTGCCAGCAACGACAGGGGAGGGAATGAGCAGTTCTTC; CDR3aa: CASNDRGGNEQFF
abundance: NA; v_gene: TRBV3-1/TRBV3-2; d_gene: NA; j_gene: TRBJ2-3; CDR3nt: TGTGCCAGCAGCCAAGACGACTTTAGCACAGATACGCAGTATTTT; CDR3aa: CASSQDDFSTDTQYF
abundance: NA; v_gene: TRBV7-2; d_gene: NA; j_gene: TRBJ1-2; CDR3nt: TGTGCCAGCAGCGCCATATCGGGGATTGGCGGCTACACCTTC; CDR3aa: CASSAISGIGGYTF
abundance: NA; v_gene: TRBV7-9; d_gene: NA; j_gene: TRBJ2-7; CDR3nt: TGTGCCAGCAGCTCCCCCGACTTTTATTCCTACGAGCAGTACTTC; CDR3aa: CASSSPDFYSYEQYF
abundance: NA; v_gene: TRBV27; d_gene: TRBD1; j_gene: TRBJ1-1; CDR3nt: TGTGCCAGCAGGGACAGGGTTGGGACTTTCTTT; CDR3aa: CASRDRVGTFF
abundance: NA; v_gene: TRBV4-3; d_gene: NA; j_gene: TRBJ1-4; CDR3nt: TGCGCCAGCAGCCAAGACGGTGGGCCCCTCGGTGGTGAAAAACTGTTTTTT; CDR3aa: CASSQDGGPLGGEKLFF
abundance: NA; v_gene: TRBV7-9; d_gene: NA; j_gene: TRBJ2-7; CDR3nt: TGTGCCAGCAGCTTCGCCTCGGCCTACGAGCAGTACTTC; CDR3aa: CASSFASAYEQYF
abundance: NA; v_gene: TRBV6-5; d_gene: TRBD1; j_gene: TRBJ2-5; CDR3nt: TGTGCCAGCAGCAGGGGACAGGGGTATGCGGAGACCCAGTACTTC; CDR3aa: CASSRGQGYAETQYF
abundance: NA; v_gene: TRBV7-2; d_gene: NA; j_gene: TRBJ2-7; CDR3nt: TGTGCCAGCAGCCCCGAGATGTACGAGCAGTACTTC; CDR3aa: CASSPEMYEQYF
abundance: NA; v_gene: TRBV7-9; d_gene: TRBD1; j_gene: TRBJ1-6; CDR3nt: TGTGCCAGCAGCCCCGAGCAAATGGACAGGGGCTCCTATAATTCACCCCTCCACTTT; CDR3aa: CASSPEQMDRGSYNSPLHF
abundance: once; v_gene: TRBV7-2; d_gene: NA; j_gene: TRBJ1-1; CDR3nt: TGTGCCAGCAGCTTAGAGGCAGGGCCCGCTGAAGCTTTCTTT; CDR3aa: CASSLEAGPAEAFF
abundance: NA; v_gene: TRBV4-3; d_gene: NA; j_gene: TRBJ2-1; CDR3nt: TGCGCCAGCAGCCAACGACAGGGTACCGGGACTAGCTACAATGAGCAGTTCTTC; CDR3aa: CASSQRQGTGTSYNEQFF
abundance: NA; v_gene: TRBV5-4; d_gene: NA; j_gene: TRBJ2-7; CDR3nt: TGTGCCAGCAGCTCGACAGGAGTCACCGAGGTCTACGAGCAGTACTTC; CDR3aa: CASSSTGVTEVYEQYF